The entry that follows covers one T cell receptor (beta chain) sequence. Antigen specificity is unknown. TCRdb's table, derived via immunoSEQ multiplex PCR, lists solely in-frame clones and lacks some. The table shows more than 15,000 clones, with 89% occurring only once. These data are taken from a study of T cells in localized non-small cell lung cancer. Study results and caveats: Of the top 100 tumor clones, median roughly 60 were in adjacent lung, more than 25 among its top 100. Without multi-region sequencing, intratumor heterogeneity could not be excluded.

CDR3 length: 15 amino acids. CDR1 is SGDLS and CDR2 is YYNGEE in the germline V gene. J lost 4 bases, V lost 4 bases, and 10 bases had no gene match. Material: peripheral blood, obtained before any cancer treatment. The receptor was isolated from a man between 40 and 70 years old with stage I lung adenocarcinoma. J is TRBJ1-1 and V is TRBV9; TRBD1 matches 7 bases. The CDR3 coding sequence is TGTGCCAGCAGCACCCGGACAGGCCCCGCCACTGAAGCTTTCTTT. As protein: CASSTRTGPATEAFF.